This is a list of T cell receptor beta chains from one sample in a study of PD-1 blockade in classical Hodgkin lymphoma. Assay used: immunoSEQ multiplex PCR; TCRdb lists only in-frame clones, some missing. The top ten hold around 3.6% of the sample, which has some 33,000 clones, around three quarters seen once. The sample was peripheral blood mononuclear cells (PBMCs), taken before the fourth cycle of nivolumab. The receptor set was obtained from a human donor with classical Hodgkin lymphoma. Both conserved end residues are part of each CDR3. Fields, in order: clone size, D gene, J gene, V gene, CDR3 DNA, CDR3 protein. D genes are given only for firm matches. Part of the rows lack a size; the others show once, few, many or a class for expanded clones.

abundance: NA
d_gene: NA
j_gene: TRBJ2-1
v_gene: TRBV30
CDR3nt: TGTGCCTGGAGCGGGGTCAGGGTATTGAATGAGCAGTTCTTC
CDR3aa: CAWSGVRVLNEQFF

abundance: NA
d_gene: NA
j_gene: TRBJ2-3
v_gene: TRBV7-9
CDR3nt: TGTGCCAGCACCCATCCCTTAGAGACAGATACGCAGTATTTT
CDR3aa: CASTHPLETDTQYF

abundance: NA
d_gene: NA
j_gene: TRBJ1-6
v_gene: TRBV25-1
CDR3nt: TGTGCCAGCAGTGACTGGACAGATAATTCACCCCTCCACTTT
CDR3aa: CASSDWTDNSPLHF

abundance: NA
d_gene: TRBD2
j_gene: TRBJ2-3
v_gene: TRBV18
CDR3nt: TGTGCCAGCTCCCCTCTAGCGGAGGAAACAGATACGCAGTATTTT
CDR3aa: CASSPLAEETDTQYF

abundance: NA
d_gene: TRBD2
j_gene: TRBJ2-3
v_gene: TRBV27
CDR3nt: TGTGCCAGCAGCCTCGGGGGGATGACAGATACGCAGTATTTT
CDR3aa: CASSLGGMTDTQYF

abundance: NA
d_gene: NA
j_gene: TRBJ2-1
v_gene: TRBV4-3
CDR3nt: TGCGCCAGCAGCCAGGGACCCTCCGCCTACAATGAGCAGTTCTTC
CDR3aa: CASSQGPSAYNEQFF

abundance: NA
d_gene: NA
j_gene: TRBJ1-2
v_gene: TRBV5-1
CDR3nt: TGCGCCAGCAGCTTGGACAGGACTAACTATGGCTACACCTTC
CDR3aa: CASSLDRTNYGYTF

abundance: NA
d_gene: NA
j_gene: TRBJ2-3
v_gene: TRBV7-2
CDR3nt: TGTGCCAGCAGCTGGGGGGGCCGGGGCACAGATACGCAGTATTTT
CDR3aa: CASSWGGRGTDTQYF

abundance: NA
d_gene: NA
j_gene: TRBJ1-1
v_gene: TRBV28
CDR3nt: TGTGCCAGCAGTTTCGGACGGGGGAACACTGAAGCTTTCTTT
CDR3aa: CASSFGRGNTEAFF

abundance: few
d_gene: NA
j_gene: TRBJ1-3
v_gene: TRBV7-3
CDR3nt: TGTGCCAGCAGCACCCAGGACGCAAAAGCTGGAAACACCATATATTTT
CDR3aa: CASSTQDAKAGNTIYF

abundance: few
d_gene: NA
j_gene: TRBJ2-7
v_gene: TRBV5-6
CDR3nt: TGTGCCAGCAGCTTGTCCAGTGAGCAGTACTTC
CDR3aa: CASSLSSEQYF

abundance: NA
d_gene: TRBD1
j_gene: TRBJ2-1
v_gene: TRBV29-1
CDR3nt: TGCAGCGTTGGCCCGACAGGGTCGGGTGAGCAGTTCTTC
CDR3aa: CSVGPTGSGEQFF

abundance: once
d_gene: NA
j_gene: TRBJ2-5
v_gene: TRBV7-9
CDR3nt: TGTGCCAGCAGCTTGGAAATGGGCGGGGCGGAGACCCAGTACTTC
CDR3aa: CASSLEMGGAETQYF

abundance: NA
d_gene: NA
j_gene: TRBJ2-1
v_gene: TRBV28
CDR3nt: TGTGCCAGCAGTTTACCGACAGTGACCAGCGCGATTGAGCAGTTCTTC
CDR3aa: CASSLPTVTSAIEQFF

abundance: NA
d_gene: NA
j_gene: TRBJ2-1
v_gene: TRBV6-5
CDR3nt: TGTGCCAGTTCGCCCGGATCCTACAATGAGCAGTTCTTC
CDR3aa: CASSPGSYNEQFF

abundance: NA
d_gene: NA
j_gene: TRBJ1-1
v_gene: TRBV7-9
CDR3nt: TGTGCCAGCAGCTTAAAAGACACAGCGAACACTGAAGCTTTCTTT
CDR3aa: CASSLKDTANTEAFF

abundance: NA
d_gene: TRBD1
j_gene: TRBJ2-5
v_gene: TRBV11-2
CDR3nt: TGTGCCAGCAGCACGGGACAGGGGGATTCAGAGACCCAGTACTTC
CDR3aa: CASSTGQGDSETQYF

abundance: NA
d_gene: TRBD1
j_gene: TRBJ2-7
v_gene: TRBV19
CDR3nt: TGTGCCAGTAGTCCGCGGACAGGGTCCTACGAGCAGTACTTC
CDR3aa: CASSPRTGSYEQYF

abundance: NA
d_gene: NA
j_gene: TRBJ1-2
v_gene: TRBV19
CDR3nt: TGTGCCAGTACGGACCCGGGACACCTTCGGGGCTACACCTTC
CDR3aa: CASTDPGHLRGYTF

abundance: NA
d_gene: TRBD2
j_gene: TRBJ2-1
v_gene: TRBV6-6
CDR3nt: TGTGCCAGCAGAGCCGATTTAGCGGGACTTCAAAATGAGCAGTTCTTC
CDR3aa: CASRADLAGLQNEQFF

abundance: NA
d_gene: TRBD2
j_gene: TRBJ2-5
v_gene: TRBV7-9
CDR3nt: TGTGCCGGAGGGACTAGCGGGTTAGAGACCCAGTACTTC
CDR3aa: CAGGTSGLETQYF

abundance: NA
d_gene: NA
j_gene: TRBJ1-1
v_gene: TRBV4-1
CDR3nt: TGCGCCAGCAGCCAAGCACCCCCGGGCACTGAAGCTTTCTTT
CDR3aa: CASSQAPPGTEAFF

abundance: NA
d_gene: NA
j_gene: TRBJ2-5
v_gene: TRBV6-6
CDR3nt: TGTGCCAGCAGTTACGTGGAGTCGGAGACCCAGTACTTC
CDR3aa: CASSYVESETQYF

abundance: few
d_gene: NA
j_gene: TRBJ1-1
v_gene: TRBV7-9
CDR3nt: TGTGCCAGCAGCTTAGAAGTGACTGAAGCTTTCTTT
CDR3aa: CASSLEVTEAFF

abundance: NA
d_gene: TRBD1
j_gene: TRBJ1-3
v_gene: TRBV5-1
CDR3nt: TGCGCCAGCAGCTTGGCCGGCAGGGGGCTTGGAAACACCATATATTTT
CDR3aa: CASSLAGRGLGNTIYF

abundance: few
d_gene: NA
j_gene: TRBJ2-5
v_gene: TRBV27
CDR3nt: TGTGCCAGCAGACTCGGGGGCACGAGGGAGACCCAGTACTTC
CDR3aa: CASRLGGTRETQYF

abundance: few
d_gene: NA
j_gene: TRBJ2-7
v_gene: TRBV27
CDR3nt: TGTGCCAGCCAACTCTCTTACTCCTACGAGCAGTACTTC
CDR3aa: CASQLSYSYEQYF

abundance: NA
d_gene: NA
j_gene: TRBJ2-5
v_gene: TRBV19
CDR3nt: TGTGCCAGTAGTATTCACCAGGGAAGGGGGGAGACCCAGTACTTC
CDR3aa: CASSIHQGRGETQYF

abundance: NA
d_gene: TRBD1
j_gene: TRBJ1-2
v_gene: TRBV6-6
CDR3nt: TGTGCCAGCACCGAAGGGGGACAGGGACTGAGGGGCTACACCTTC
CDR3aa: CASTEGGQGLRGYTF

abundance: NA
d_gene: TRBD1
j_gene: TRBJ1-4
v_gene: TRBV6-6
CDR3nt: TGTGCCAGTAGTGACCACGACAGGGGACCTGAAAAACTGTTTTTT
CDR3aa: CASSDHDRGPEKLFF

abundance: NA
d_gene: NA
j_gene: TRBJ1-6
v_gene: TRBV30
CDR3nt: TGTGCCTGGAGTAATGGAGGCAGGGGATTTAATTCACCCCTCCACTTT
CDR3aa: CAWSNGGRGFNSPLHF

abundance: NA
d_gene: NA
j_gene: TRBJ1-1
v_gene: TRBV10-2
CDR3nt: TGCGCCAGCAGTGAGTCGAGGCTCACAGCTTTCTTT
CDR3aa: CASSESRLTAFF

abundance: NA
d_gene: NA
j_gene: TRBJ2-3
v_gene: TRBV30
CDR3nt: TGTGCCTGGAGTGTAACAACGGATACGCAGTATTTT
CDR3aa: CAWSVTTDTQYF

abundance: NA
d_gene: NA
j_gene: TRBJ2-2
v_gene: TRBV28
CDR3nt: TGTGCCAGCAGTTTCATCCTCACCGGGGAGCTGTTTTTT
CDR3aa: CASSFILTGELFF

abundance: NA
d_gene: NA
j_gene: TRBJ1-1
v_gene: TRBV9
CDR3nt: TGTGCCAGCAGCGTGAACAAGGCCTTGAACACTGAAGCTTTCTTT
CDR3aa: CASSVNKALNTEAFF

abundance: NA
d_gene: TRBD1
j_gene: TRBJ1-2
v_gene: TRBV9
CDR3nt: TGTGCCAGCAGCGTAGGAACAGGGGCTAACTATGGCTACACCTTC
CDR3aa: CASSVGTGANYGYTF

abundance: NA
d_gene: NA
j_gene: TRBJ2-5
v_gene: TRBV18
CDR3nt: TGTGCCAGCTCCCAGGCCAGGGAATTAGAGGAGACCCAGTACTTC
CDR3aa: CASSQARELEETQYF

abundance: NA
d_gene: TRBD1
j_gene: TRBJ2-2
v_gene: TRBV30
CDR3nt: TGTGCCTGGACCACAGGGGGCATGGTTTACACCGGGGAGCTGTTTTTT
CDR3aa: CAWTTGGMVYTGELFF

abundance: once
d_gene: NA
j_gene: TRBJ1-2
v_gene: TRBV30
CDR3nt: TGTGCCTGGAGTGTACCGACCGGGACGGAGTATGGCTACACCTTC
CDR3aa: CAWSVPTGTEYGYTF